This T cell receptor (beta chain) was sequenced in a study of blood T cell repertoires in COVID-19. Source study methods: Estimation of nucleated cell counts relied on the amplification of reference gene primers. Using immunoSEQ multiplex PCR, the repertoire was profiled, and TCRdb retains in-frame clones only, with some absent. For V, J and clone size, that table is used; D and trimming come from the DNA. There are roughly 220,000 clones in the sample; around 80% occur only once, and approximately 6% lies in the top ten. The CDR3 is 14 residues long. Trimming pared 3 bases from V and 2 bases from J, leaving 10 bases between. Germline CDR1 is SGHTA and CDR2 is FQGTGA.

The clonotype was recovered from a woman between 65 and 79 years old with acute or convalescent COVID-19. The chain carries TRBV7-3 and TRBJ1-1; D gene unclear. Sequenced material: peripheral blood. The DNA of the CDR3 is TGTGCCAGCAGCTTGGGAGGTATTAACACTGAAGCTTTCTTT. Translated, it gives CASSLGGINTEAFF.